The rows below give T cell receptor beta chains drawn from one sample of a study of Ad26.COV2.S vaccination and SARS-CoV-2 variants. Generated by immunoSEQ multiplex PCR, the TCRdb table keeps only in-frame clones and is missing some. Of roughly 300,000 clones listed, 70% to 90% were seen once; the top ten hold roughly 10%. The sample consisted of peripheral blood, taken in a trial of Ad26.COV2.S vaccine versus placebo. The receptors stem from a person aged 18-60 years who received the Ad26.COV2.S COVID-19 vaccine or a placebo. Each CDR3 is given with its conserved first and last residue. The D gene is left open where the match is weak. Clone sizes are given selectively: once, few, many, or a class where the clone is expanded.

V: TRBV6-5; size: .; D: TRBD1; J: TRBJ1-2; DNA: TGTGCCAGCAGTTACCGGACAGGGCCCTATGGCTACACCTTC; CDR3: CASSYRTGPYGYTF
V: TRBV27; size: once; D: .; J: TRBJ1-2; DNA: TGTGCCAGCAGTACGCGACAAACTGGCAACTATGGCTACACCTTC; CDR3: CASSTRQTGNYGYTF
V: TRBV6-5; size: .; D: .; J: TRBJ1-2; DNA: TGTGCCAGCAGTTACGTTCCTAGGGGAGCCTATGGCTACACCTTC; CDR3: CASSYVPRGAYGYTF
V: TRBV6-9; size: .; D: .; J: TRBJ2-5; DNA: TGTGCCAGCAGGGGGGCGGCGGGGAAGACCCAGTACTTC; CDR3: CASRGAAGKTQYF
V: TRBV2; size: .; D: .; J: TRBJ1-6; DNA: TGTGCCAGCAGTGATTCTTCCTGGACACCTAATTCACCCCTCCACTTT; CDR3: CASSDSSWTPNSPLHF
V: TRBV24-1; size: once; D: .; J: TRBJ2-2; DNA: TGTGCCACCAGTGTCTTGGGGGAGCTGTTTTTT; CDR3: CATSVLGELFF
V: TRBV7-3; size: .; D: .; J: TRBJ2-2; DNA: TGTGCCAGCAGCTCCGCCCTGACAGCCACCGGGGAGCTGTTTTTT; CDR3: CASSSALTATGELFF
V: TRBV3-1/TRBV3-2; size: .; D: .; J: TRBJ2-5; DNA: TGTGCCAGCAGCCAAGATCGGGGTAACAATCCGGAGACCCAGTACTTC; CDR3: CASSQDRGNNPETQYF
V: TRBV5-1; size: .; D: TRBD2; J: TRBJ2-1; DNA: TGCGCCAGCGAGGAACTAGCGGGAGGAATGGGAGATGAGCAGTTCTTC; CDR3: CASEELAGGMGDEQFF
V: TRBV7-9; size: once; D: .; J: TRBJ1-3; DNA: TGTGCCAGCAGCTTACCCGACGGAAACACCATATATTTT; CDR3: CASSLPDGNTIYF
V: TRBV29-1; size: .; D: .; J: TRBJ2-1; DNA: TGCAGCGTTGACGTTTTCGGCAGGTCGGGTAGTGGTGAGCAGTTCTTC; CDR3: CSVDVFGRSGSGEQFF
V: TRBV7-9; size: .; D: .; J: TRBJ1-1; DNA: TGTGCCAGCAGCATAGACAGTCTGAAGACTGAAGCTTTCTTT; CDR3: CASSIDSLKTEAFF
V: TRBV28; size: .; D: .; J: TRBJ1-1; DNA: TGTGCCAGCAGCTCAACAGTTACTGAAGCTTTCTTT; CDR3: CASSSTVTEAFF
V: TRBV11-2; size: .; D: TRBD2; J: TRBJ2-7; DNA: TGTGCCAGCAGCTTAGGTGAGGGAGGGCACTACGAGCAGTACTTC; CDR3: CASSLGEGGHYEQYF
V: TRBV10-3; size: .; D: .; J: TRBJ1-2; DNA: TGTGCCATCAGTGAGTCCGGACAGTATGGCTACACCTTC; CDR3: CAISESGQYGYTF
V: TRBV4-2; size: .; D: TRBD2; J: TRBJ2-3; DNA: TGTGCCAGCAGCCAAAGTGTCGTTGCGGGGGGAGTAGATACGCAGTATTTT; CDR3: CASSQSVVAGGVDTQYF
V: TRBV7-8; size: .; D: TRBD2; J: TRBJ2-1; DNA: TGTGCCAGCAGCTTAGCGCGCGGGAGGGTAGATGAGCAGTTCTTC; CDR3: CASSLARGRVDEQFF
V: TRBV28; size: .; D: .; J: TRBJ2-7; DNA: TGTGCCAGCAGAGTAGAGGAGCCCGCCTACGAGCAGTACTTC; CDR3: CASRVEEPAYEQYF
V: TRBV7-2; size: once; D: TRBD1; J: TRBJ1-5; DNA: TGTGCCAGCACCCCCGGACAGGGCAATCAGCCCCAGCATTTT; CDR3: CASTPGQGNQPQHF
V: TRBV11-2; size: .; D: TRBD2; J: TRBJ2-7; DNA: TGTGCCAGCAGGTTCGGGACTAGCGGGGACTACGAGCAGTACTTC; CDR3: CASRFGTSGDYEQYF
V: TRBV4-2; size: .; D: TRBD2; J: TRBJ2-5; DNA: TGTGCCAGCAGCCAAGGGGGACTAGCGGAACAAGAGACCCAGTACTTC; CDR3: CASSQGGLAEQETQYF
V: TRBV28; size: .; D: .; J: TRBJ2-7; DNA: TGTGCCAGCAGTTTGGGTGGGCAGGGGACCCCCTACGAGCAGTACTTC; CDR3: CASSLGGQGTPYEQYF
V: TRBV7-2; size: .; D: TRBD1; J: TRBJ1-1; DNA: TGTGCCAGCAGCCCCCGGGGACAGGGTATGAACACTGAAGCTTTCTTT; CDR3: CASSPRGQGMNTEAFF
V: TRBV28; size: .; D: TRBD1; J: TRBJ1-4; DNA: TGTGCCAGCAGTCCTGCGACAGGGGAGGGAAACGAAAAACTGTTTTTT; CDR3: CASSPATGEGNEKLFF
V: TRBV4-1; size: .; D: .; J: TRBJ2-4; DNA: TGCGCCAGCAGCCAAGAGGGGCTCGGGGGGCTCGACATTCAGTACTTC; CDR3: CASSQEGLGGLDIQYF